This record concerns one T cell receptor beta chain sequence. This record belongs to a study of control samples from healthy donors and cancer patients. V gave up 7 bases and J gave up 7 bases; unmatched junction bases: 7. CDR3 length: 15 residues. Germline lookup yields CDR1 SNHLY and CDR2 FYNNEI. TCRdb's copy holds only in-frame clones and misses some; the assay was immunoSEQ multiplex PCR. The data show around 140,000 clones, with around 90% seen just once and about 2.5% held by the top ten. The clonotype comes from a middle-aged man in good health. This chain links TRBV2 with TRBJ1-6; 10 bases are shared with TRBD1. Sequenced input: blood. The CDR3 DNA reads TGTGCCAGCAACGGAAGGACAGGGGGAAATTCACCCCTCCACTTT. Translation gives CASNGRTGGNSPLHF.